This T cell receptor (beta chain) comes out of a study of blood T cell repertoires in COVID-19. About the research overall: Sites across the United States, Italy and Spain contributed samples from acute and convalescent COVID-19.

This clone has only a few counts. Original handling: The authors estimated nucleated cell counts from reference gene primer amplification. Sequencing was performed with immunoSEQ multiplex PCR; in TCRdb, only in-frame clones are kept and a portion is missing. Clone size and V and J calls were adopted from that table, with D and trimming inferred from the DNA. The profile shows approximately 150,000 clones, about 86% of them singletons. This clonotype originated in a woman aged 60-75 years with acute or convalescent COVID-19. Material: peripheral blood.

CDR3 loop: CASSLTGIMNTEAFF. In DNA, the CDR3 is TGTGCCAGCAGCCTGACAGGGATCATGAACACTGAAGCTTTCTTT. This sequence joins TRBV7-9 and TRBJ1-1, with 7 nucleotides matching TRBD1. After removal of 5 bases from V and 0 bases from J, the junction contained 6 bases not matched to a gene. The germline gives CDR1 SEHNR, CDR2 FQNEAQ (reference sequence). The CDR3 length is 15 residues.